Sequencing of this T cell receptor (beta chain) was carried out in a study of a mutant IDH1 vaccine in newly diagnosed glioma. Time point denoted: baseline, week 1 (first vaccination visit). Specified treatment: pre-vaccination baseline after standard-of-care therapy. Libraries were prepared by immunoSEQ multiplex PCR; TCRdb keeps only in-frame clonotypes and omits some of them. The sample has about 92,000 clones, under 90% seen once. Deletions cut 4 bases from V and 0 bases from J, with 8 bases between. This CDR3 contains 14 residues. The germline CDR1 and CDR2 sequences are SGDLS and YYNGEE. The TCR originated in a woman aged 45-65 years with glioma. The rearrangement links TRBV9 to TRBJ1-3, with D uncertain. Sequences were derived from PBMCs, sampled from a glioma patient treated with radiotherapy, temozolomide or both. This CDR3 is CASSPGNSGNTIYF. CDR3 in DNA: TGTGCCAGCAGCCCCGGGAACTCTGGAAACACCATATATTTT.